This T cell receptor (beta chain) originates from a study of blood T cell repertoires in COVID-19. Study-level information: From T cells, B-cell-depleted T cells, or PBMCs came the material, which was cDNA or gDNA.

This CDR3 contains 13 residues. Germline CDR1 MNHEY, CDR2 SVGAGI. The germline V and J ends were trimmed by 9 bases and 5 bases, with 13 bases remaining between them. Authors' data handling: Amplified reference gene primers provided the basis for estimating nucleated cell counts. Generated by immunoSEQ multiplex PCR, the TCRdb table keeps only in-frame clones and is missing some. V, J and clone size reflect that table, while D and trimming were determined from the DNA. The data hold 200,000 or so clones, with 89% observed a single time. Sequencing input: peripheral blood. The chain couples TRBV6-5 to TRBJ2-2; D is uncertain. The sequence derives from a man aged 55 to 70 who had recovered from COVID-19. The chain's CDR3 is CASTTTSTGELFF. For the CDR3, the DNA is TGTGCCAGTACGACAACATCAACCGGGGAGCTGTTTTTT.